This entry features one T cell receptor (beta chain) sequence. The data belong to a study of blood T cell repertoires in COVID-19. Study in general: Sites across the United States, Italy and Spain contributed samples from acute and convalescent COVID-19. In each case, the material was cDNA or gDNA derived from T cells, B-cell-depleted T cells, or PBMCs.

Authors' processing steps: For nucleated cells, counts were estimated from reference gene primer amplification. Assay: immunoSEQ multiplex PCR; the TCRdb copy retains only in-frame clones and omits some. The DNA gave D and trimming, while V, J and clone size come from that table. The sample lists 250,000 to 300,000 clones; 86% were seen once. The ends were cut back, 7 bases at V and 3 bases at J, with 12 bases in the middle. This CDR3 is 13 amino acids long. From germline, CDR1 is MGHDK and CDR2 SYGVNS. The specimen sequenced was peripheral blood. The sequence was obtained from a man between 18 and 29 years old with active or convalescent COVID-19. V usage is TRBV25-1 and J usage is TRBJ1-1; D is possibly TRBD1 (5 bases). In nucleotides, the CDR3 is TGTGCCAGCACCCCCCGGGGGGACACTGAAGCTTTCTTT. This encodes CASTPRGDTEAFF.